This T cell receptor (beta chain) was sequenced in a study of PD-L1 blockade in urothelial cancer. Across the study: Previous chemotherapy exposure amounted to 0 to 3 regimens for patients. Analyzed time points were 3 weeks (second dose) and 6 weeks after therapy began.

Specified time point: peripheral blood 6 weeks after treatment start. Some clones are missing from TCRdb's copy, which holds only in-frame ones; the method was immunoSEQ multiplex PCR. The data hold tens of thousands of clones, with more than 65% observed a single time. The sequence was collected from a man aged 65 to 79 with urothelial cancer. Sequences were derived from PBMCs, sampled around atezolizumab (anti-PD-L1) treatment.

The CDR3 bases are TGTGCCACGGGAGACGGATCCTACGAGCAGTACTTC. Protein sequence: CATGDGSYEQYF. This chain links TRBV27 with TRBJ2-7, with D possibly TRBD2 on 6 matching bases. Germline-derived CDR1 and CDR2 are MNHEY and SMNVEV (reference sequence). This CDR3 is built from 12 residues. V lost 10 bases and J 1 base, leaving 11 bases between the germline ends.